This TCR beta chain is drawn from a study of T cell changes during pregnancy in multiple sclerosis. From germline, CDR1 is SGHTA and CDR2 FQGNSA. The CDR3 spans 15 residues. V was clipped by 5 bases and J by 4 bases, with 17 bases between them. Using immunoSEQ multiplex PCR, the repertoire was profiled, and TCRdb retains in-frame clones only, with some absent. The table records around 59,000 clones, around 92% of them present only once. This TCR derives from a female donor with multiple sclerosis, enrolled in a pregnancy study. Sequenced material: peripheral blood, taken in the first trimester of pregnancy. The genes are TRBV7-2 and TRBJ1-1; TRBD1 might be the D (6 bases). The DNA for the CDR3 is TGTGCCAGCAGCCCCAAGGACAGACTCTCCACTGAAGCTTTCTTT. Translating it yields CASSPKDRLSTEAFF.